What follows describes a single TCR beta chain. The data belong to a study of cytomegalovirus exposure and HLA in healthy donors. Libraries were prepared by immunoSEQ multiplex PCR; TCRdb keeps only in-frame clonotypes and omits some of them. This sample has 200,000 or so clones; approximately 84% occur once, and the top ten carry around 7%. Germline CDR1 reads GTSNPN; CDR2 reads SVGIG (reference sequence). The CDR3 spans 12 residues. V was trimmed by 1 base and J by 6 bases, leaving 7 bases between them. The clonotype comes from a man younger than 30 in good health and CMV-seropositive. J is TRBJ2-4 and V is TRBV30; possible D gene TRBD2, 6 bases. The source material was PBMCs. This CDR3 is CAWSGGGNIQYF. The CDR3 bases are TGTGCCTGGAGTGGGGGAGGAAACATTCAGTACTTC.